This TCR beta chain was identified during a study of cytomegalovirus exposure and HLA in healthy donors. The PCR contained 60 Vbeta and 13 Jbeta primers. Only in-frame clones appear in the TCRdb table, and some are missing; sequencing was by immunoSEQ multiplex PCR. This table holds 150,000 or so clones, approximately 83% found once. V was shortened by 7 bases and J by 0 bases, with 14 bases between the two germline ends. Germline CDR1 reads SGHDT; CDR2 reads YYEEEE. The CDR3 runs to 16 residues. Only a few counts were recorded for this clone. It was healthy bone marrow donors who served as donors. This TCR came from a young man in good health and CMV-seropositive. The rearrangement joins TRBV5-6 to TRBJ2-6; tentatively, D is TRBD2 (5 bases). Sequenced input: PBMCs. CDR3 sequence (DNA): TGTGCCAGCGAACCCGGACTGATCTCTGGGGCCAACGTCCTGACTTTC. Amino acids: CASEPGLISGANVLTF.